This note documents a single T cell receptor beta chain sequence. These data belong to a study of blood T cell repertoires in COVID-19. Across the study: The origin of the acute and convalescent COVID-19 samples was the United States, Italy and Spain. The cDNA or gDNA used as material had been derived from T cells, B-cell-depleted T cells, or PBMCs.

Those enrolled in Seattle joined during active infection and were followed longitudinally afterward. Sequencing was performed with immunoSEQ multiplex PCR; in TCRdb, only in-frame clones are kept and a portion is missing. The repertoire includes about 160,000 clones, around nine tenths of them detected once, and around 0.6% sits in the top ten. Germline loops: CDR1 SNHLY, CDR2 FYNNEI. V was pared by 8 bases and J by 9 bases, with 15 bases of the junction left unmatched. CDR3 length equals 16 residues. The sequence derives from a man aged 55 to 70 with COVID-19, enrolled during active disease. The gene calls are TRBV2 and TRBJ2-1; 11 bases line up with TRBD1. What was sequenced was peripheral blood. CDR3: CASAERPGQGGVEQFF. CDR3 DNA: TGTGCCAGCGCAGAGAGACCGGGACAGGGGGGTGTTGAGCAGTTCTTC.